The source of this TCR beta chain is a study of Ad26.COV2.S vaccination and SARS-CoV-2 variants. The study's findings and limits: Substantial post-vaccination breadth of spike-specific CD8+ and CD4+ T cell responses was reported.

Here immunoSEQ multiplex PCR was the method, and the copy in TCRdb shows in-frame clones only, minus some. The data show 380,000 or so clones, with around 90% seen just once and about 6.4% held by the top ten. Germline V CDR1 and CDR2: LGHNA, YNFKEQ. The CDR3 has 19 residues. The junction had 10 bases not matched to a gene; V was cut back by 3 bases and J by 4 bases. Treatment in this sample: some 20 received Ad26.COV2.S at low or high dose, single or two shots; roughly 5 received placebo; per-sample allocation not given. Samples were taken on day 63 after the first vaccine or placebo injection. The shot given was an Ad26 vector that makes Wuhan-strain SARS-CoV-2 spike. This clone was seen just once. Its antigen is as yet unknown.

The chain carries TRBV4-2 and TRBJ2-2; 14 nucleotides match TRBD2. The material was peripheral blood, obtained in a trial of Ad26.COV2.S vaccine versus placebo. This TCR was sampled from a person aged 18-60 years who received the Ad26.COV2.S COVID-19 vaccine or a placebo. This CDR3 is CASSHATSGRARGTGELFF. The CDR3 nucleotides are TGTGCCAGCAGCCATGCGACTAGCGGGAGGGCCCGTGGCACCGGGGAGCTGTTTTTT.